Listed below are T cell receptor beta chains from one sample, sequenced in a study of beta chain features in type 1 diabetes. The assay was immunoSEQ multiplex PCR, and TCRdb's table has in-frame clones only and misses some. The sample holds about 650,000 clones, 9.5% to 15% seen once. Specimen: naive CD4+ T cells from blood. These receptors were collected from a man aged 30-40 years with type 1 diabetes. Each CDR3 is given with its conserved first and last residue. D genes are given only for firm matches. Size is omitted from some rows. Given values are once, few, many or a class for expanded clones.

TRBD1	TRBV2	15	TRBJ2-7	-	TGTGCCAGCAGTGTGGGACAGGGTCAAAACTACGAGCAGTACTTC	CASSVGQGQNYEQYF
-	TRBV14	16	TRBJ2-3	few	TGTGCCAGCAGCCATTCCGGCGGGTGGACGACAGATACGCAGTATTTT	CASSHSGGWTTDTQYF
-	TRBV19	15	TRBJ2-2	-	TGTGCCAGTAGTATTGCGGGCAGATTGACCGGGGAGCTGTTTTTT	CASSIAGRLTGELFF
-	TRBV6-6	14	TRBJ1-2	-	TGTGCCAGCAGTTACCTAGCCAGACCGGATGGCTACACCTTC	CASSYLARPDGYTF
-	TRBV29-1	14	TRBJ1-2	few	TGCAGCGCTCCTAATACAGGGTTCGGCTATGGCTACACCTTC	CSAPNTGFGYGYTF
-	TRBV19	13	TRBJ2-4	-	TGTGCCAGTGGCGGGCTGGCCAAAAACATTCAGTACTTC	CASGGLAKNIQYF
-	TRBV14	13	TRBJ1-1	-	TGTGCCAGCAGACCCCAGCTGAACACTGAAGCTTTCTTT	CASRPQLNTEAFF
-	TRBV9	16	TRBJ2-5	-	TGTGCCAGCAGCGTAAGTGGAGGGGGTACCCAAGAGACCCAGTACTTC	CASSVSGGGTQETQYF
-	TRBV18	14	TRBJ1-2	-	TGTGCCAGCTCACCTAGCGGGACAAACTATGGCTACACCTTC	CASSPSGTNYGYTF
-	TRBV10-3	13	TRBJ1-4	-	TGTGCCTCGGGTAGTGAGCGACCTGAAAAACTGTTTTTT	CASGSERPEKLFF
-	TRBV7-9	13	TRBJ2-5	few	TGTGCCAGCAGCTTAGAAGAGGGGGAGACCCAGTACTTC	CASSLEEGETQYF
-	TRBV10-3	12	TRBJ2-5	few	TGTGCCATCAGTGTAAATGAGGAGACCCAGTACTTC	CAISVNEETQYF
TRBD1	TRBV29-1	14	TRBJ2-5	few	TGCAGCGTAGTGGGGACAGGGGTCCAAGAGACCCAGTACTTC	CSVVGTGVQETQYF
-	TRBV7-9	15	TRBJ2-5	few	TGTGCCAGCAGCTTAGCAACAGGGACCCAAGAGACCCAGTACTTC	CASSLATGTQETQYF
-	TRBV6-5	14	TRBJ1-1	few	TGTGCCAGCAGTTACTCTGGGGGGGGAAGAGTGGCTTTCTTT	CASSYSGGGRVAFF
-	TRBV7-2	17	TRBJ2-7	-	TGTGCCAGCAGCTTAGCCACTCAGGGTAAACGGCCCTACGAGCAGTACTTC	CASSLATQGKRPYEQYF
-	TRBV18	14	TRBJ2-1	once	TGTGCCAGCTCACCCCCGACGGCCTACAATGAGCAGTTCTTC	CASSPPTAYNEQFF
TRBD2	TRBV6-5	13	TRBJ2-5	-	TGTGCCAGCAGGCCTAGCGGCCAAGAGACCCAGTACTTC	CASRPSGQETQYF
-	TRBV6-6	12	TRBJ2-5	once	TGTGCCAGCAGACAGGGAAGGGAGACCCAGTACTTC	CASRQGRETQYF
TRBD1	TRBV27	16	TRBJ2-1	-	TGTGCCAGCAGTCGCCAGATGACGGGACAGGGGAATGAGCAGTTCTTC	CASSRQMTGQGNEQFF
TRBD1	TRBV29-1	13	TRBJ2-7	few	TGCAGCGTTGGGGGACAGCTAGGGGTCGAGCAGTACTTC	CSVGGQLGVEQYF
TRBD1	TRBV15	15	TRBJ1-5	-	TGTGCCACCAGCAGCAGTGACAGGGGGTTGAAGCCCCAGCATTTT	CATSSSDRGLKPQHF
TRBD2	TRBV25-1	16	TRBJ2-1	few	TGTGCCAGCAGTGAGTTTGAGGCGGGGGGGAGGAATGAGCAGTTCTTC	CASSEFEAGGRNEQFF
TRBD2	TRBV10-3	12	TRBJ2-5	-	TGTGCCATCAGGAGCGGGGGGGAGACCCAGTACTTC	CAIRSGGETQYF
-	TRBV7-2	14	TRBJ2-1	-	TGTGCCAGCAGCTCCCCGGGCTCCTACAATGAGCAGTTCTTC	CASSSPGSYNEQFF
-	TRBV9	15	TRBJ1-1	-	TGTGCCAGCAGCGTAGGAAGTAGGTCGGACACTGAAGCTTTCTTT	CASSVGSRSDTEAFF
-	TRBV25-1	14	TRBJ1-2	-	TGTGCCAGCAGTGAAGTGGGTCCCTCGAATGGCTACACCTTC	CASSEVGPSNGYTF
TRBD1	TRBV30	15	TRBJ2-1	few	TGTGCCTGGAGTGTACAGGGGGGCGCCTACAATGAGCAGTTCTTC	CAWSVQGGAYNEQFF
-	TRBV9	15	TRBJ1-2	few	TGTGCCAGCAGCGGGGGAACAGCCGGAAACTATGGCTACACCTTC	CASSGGTAGNYGYTF